This TCR beta chain is from a study of CD8+CD57+ T cells in acquired aplastic anemia. Study-level background: DNA from sorted CD4+ and CD8+ cells averaged around 3 ug. Overall study findings and caveats: Levels of CD8+ Simpson's diversity were not significantly distinct in patients versus controls.

Points on this clonotype: Antigen specificity is unknown.

Profiles of TCR beta VDJ and CDR3 were generated from a genomic DNA template. TCRdb re-called the reads with MiXCR, one entry per CDR3 protein. The sample carries under 350,000 distinct CDR3 sequences, roughly 61% recorded once. Unmatched junction bases numbered 8, after V lost 4 bases and J lost 0 bases. The CDR3 has 17 residues. Germline loops: CDR1 WSHSY, CDR2 SAAADI. Selection for sequencing was limited to patients who had shown CD8+CD57+ cell expansion by flow cytometry. The sequenced sample consisted of sorted CD4+, CD8+, or CD8+CD57+ T cells (not recorded which) from PBMCs. The sequence derives from a human donor with aplastic anemia. The chain employs TRBV10-2 and TRBJ2-3; TRBD2 matches at 9 bases. Here the CDR3 DNA reads TGCGCCAGCAGTGCCTCAATTACTAGCGGGAGCACAGATACGCAGTATTTT. Translating gives CASSASITSGSTDTQYF.